A selection of T cell receptor beta chains follows, all from one sample in a study of a mutant IDH1 vaccine in newly diagnosed glioma. No cognate antigen is known for these TCRs. Assay used: immunoSEQ multiplex PCR; TCRdb lists only in-frame clones, some missing. The sample lists around 36,000 clones, approximately 89% occurring once. The sample was PBMCs, taken from a glioma patient whose treatment included an IDH1 peptide vaccine. The receptors come from a man aged 50 to 60 with glioma. Both conserved end residues are part of each CDR3. The order of the fields is J gene, clone size, V gene, D gene, CDR3 protein, CDR3 DNA. A D gene is named only where the DNA matches it firmly. Size is omitted from some rows. Given values are once, few, many or a class for expanded clones.

j_gene: TRBJ2-2; abundance: .; v_gene: TRBV7-2; d_gene: .; CDR3aa: CASSRQGVTGELFF; CDR3nt: TGTGCCAGCAGCCGGCAAGGAGTCACCGGGGAGCTGTTTTTT
j_gene: TRBJ1-2; abundance: few; v_gene: TRBV9; d_gene: .; CDR3aa: CASSGPRYGYTF; CDR3nt: TGTGCCAGCAGCGGGCCGAGGTATGGCTACACCTTC
j_gene: TRBJ1-5; abundance: .; v_gene: TRBV11-2; d_gene: .; CDR3aa: CASSTVRGAQGQPQHF; CDR3nt: TGTGCCAGCAGCACCGTCCGGGGGGCGCAGGGTCAGCCCCAGCATTTT
j_gene: TRBJ1-1; abundance: .; v_gene: TRBV25-1; d_gene: .; CDR3aa: CASRGLGAEAFF; CDR3nt: TGTGCCAGCAGGGGGCTTGGGGCTGAAGCTTTCTTT
j_gene: TRBJ2-3; abundance: .; v_gene: TRBV15; d_gene: .; CDR3aa: CATSPGLPTDTQYF; CDR3nt: TGTGCCACCAGCCCGGGGCTGCCCACAGATACGCAGTATTTT
j_gene: TRBJ1-2; abundance: .; v_gene: TRBV19; d_gene: .; CDR3aa: CASTPGAVGYTF; CDR3nt: TGTGCCAGTACCCCGGGGGCTGTCGGCTACACCTTC
j_gene: TRBJ2-7; abundance: .; v_gene: TRBV7-8; d_gene: .; CDR3aa: CASSYARKAYEQYF; CDR3nt: TGTGCCAGCAGCTACGCTAGGAAGGCCTACGAGCAGTACTTC
j_gene: TRBJ2-2; abundance: .; v_gene: TRBV27; d_gene: .; CDR3aa: CASSFFNPGELFF; CDR3nt: TGTGCCAGCAGTTTTTTTAATCCCGGGGAGCTGTTTTTT
j_gene: TRBJ2-1; abundance: .; v_gene: TRBV28; d_gene: .; CDR3aa: CASSLFFRGRDWREQFF; CDR3nt: TGTGCCAGCAGTTTATTCTTTCGGGGCAGGGACTGGAGGGAGCAGTTCTTC
j_gene: TRBJ2-2; abundance: .; v_gene: TRBV18; d_gene: .; CDR3aa: CASSRDGSNTGELFF; CDR3nt: TGTGCCAGCTCACGAGACGGGTCGAACACCGGGGAGCTGTTTTTT
j_gene: TRBJ2-1; abundance: .; v_gene: TRBV2; d_gene: TRBD2; CDR3aa: CASGLAGGNEQFF; CDR3nt: TGTGCCAGTGGACTAGCGGGAGGCAATGAGCAGTTCTTC
j_gene: TRBJ2-3; abundance: .; v_gene: TRBV25-1; d_gene: .; CDR3aa: CASSEFGGGGTDTQYF; CDR3nt: TGTGCCAGCAGTGAATTTGGGGGAGGTGGCACAGATACGCAGTATTTT
j_gene: TRBJ2-1; abundance: .; v_gene: TRBV28; d_gene: .; CDR3aa: CASSLMGGNEQFF; CDR3nt: TGTGCCAGCAGTTTAATGGGCGGGAATGAGCAGTTCTTC
j_gene: TRBJ2-3; abundance: .; v_gene: TRBV29-1; d_gene: TRBD2; CDR3aa: CSVGGLAGTDTQYF; CDR3nt: TGCAGCGTTGGGGGACTAGCGGGCACAGATACGCAGTATTTT
j_gene: TRBJ2-1; abundance: .; v_gene: TRBV10-2; d_gene: TRBD2; CDR3aa: CASSARVAGGNEQFF; CDR3nt: TGCGCCAGCAGTGCCAGGGTAGCGGGAGGAAATGAGCAGTTCTTC
j_gene: TRBJ1-5; abundance: .; v_gene: TRBV4-1; d_gene: TRBD1; CDR3aa: CASSSQGQGNQPQHF; CDR3nt: TGCGCCAGCAGCTCACAGGGACAGGGGAATCAGCCCCAGCATTTT
j_gene: TRBJ1-2; abundance: .; v_gene: TRBV6-5; d_gene: TRBD1; CDR3aa: CASSSTTGYGYTF; CDR3nt: TGTGCCAGCAGTTCGACGACAGGGTATGGCTACACCTTC
j_gene: TRBJ1-5; abundance: few; v_gene: TRBV28; d_gene: .; CDR3aa: CASRPTPSNQPQHF; CDR3nt: TGTGCCAGCAGACCAACACCGAGCAATCAGCCCCAGCATTTT
j_gene: TRBJ2-7; abundance: .; v_gene: TRBV6-1; d_gene: .; CDR3aa: CASSVGQVTYEQYF; CDR3nt: TGTGCCAGCAGTGTGGGTCAGGTTACCTACGAGCAGTACTTC
j_gene: TRBJ1-5; abundance: .; v_gene: TRBV7-6; d_gene: .; CDR3aa: CASSIADSSNQPQHF; CDR3nt: TGTGCCAGCAGCATCGCAGACAGTAGCAATCAGCCCCAGCATTTT
j_gene: TRBJ1-6; abundance: .; v_gene: TRBV10-3; d_gene: TRBD1; CDR3aa: CAISTGTGYNSPLHF; CDR3nt: TGTGCCATCAGCACTGGGACAGGGTATAATTCACCCCTCCACTTT
j_gene: TRBJ2-7; abundance: .; v_gene: TRBV7-8; d_gene: TRBD2; CDR3aa: CASSPGTSGSRAYEQYF; CDR3nt: TGTGCCAGCAGCCCCGGGACTAGCGGGAGTCGAGCCTACGAGCAGTACTTC
j_gene: TRBJ2-6; abundance: .; v_gene: TRBV27; d_gene: TRBD1; CDR3aa: CASSLTGIGSGANVLTF; CDR3nt: TGTGCCAGCAGTTTGACAGGGATAGGCTCTGGGGCCAACGTCCTGACTTTC
j_gene: TRBJ1-1; abundance: .; v_gene: TRBV11-3; d_gene: .; CDR3aa: CASSLSGATEAFF; CDR3nt: TGTGCCAGCAGCTTGTCAGGGGCCACTGAAGCTTTCTTT
j_gene: TRBJ1-3; abundance: .; v_gene: TRBV9; d_gene: .; CDR3aa: CASSADLGGAGSGNTIYF; CDR3nt: TGTGCCAGCAGCGCCGATTTGGGGGGGGCCGGCTCTGGAAACACCATATATTTT
j_gene: TRBJ2-1; abundance: .; v_gene: TRBV7-9; d_gene: TRBD2; CDR3aa: CASSDTSGRAWNEQFF; CDR3nt: TGTGCCAGCAGCGACACTAGCGGGAGGGCGTGGAATGAGCAGTTCTTC
j_gene: TRBJ1-4; abundance: .; v_gene: TRBV6-5; d_gene: .; CDR3aa: CASSYYRTNEKLFF; CDR3nt: TGTGCCAGCAGTTACTATAGAACTAATGAAAAACTGTTTTTT
j_gene: TRBJ2-7; abundance: .; v_gene: TRBV29-1; d_gene: .; CDR3aa: CSVVEGEQYF; CDR3nt: TGCAGCGTTGTGGAGGGCGAGCAGTACTTC
j_gene: TRBJ2-2; abundance: .; v_gene: TRBV4-2; d_gene: TRBD2; CDR3aa: CASSQDRTSGGATGELFF; CDR3nt: TGTGCCAGCAGCCAAGATCGGACTAGCGGGGGTGCCACCGGGGAGCTGTTTTTT
j_gene: TRBJ2-3; abundance: .; v_gene: TRBV9; d_gene: TRBD2; CDR3aa: CASSYSSGGVGDTQYF; CDR3nt: TGTGCCAGCAGCTATTCTAGCGGGGGGGTCGGAGATACGCAGTATTTT
j_gene: TRBJ2-7; abundance: once; v_gene: TRBV11-2; d_gene: TRBD1; CDR3aa: CASSLDEGTGGYYEQYF; CDR3nt: TGTGCCAGCAGCTTAGATGAAGGGACAGGTGGGTACTACGAGCAGTACTTC
j_gene: TRBJ1-4; abundance: .; v_gene: TRBV5-6; d_gene: TRBD1; CDR3aa: CASSLVDRVANEKLFF; CDR3nt: TGTGCCAGCAGCTTGGTGGACAGGGTTGCTAATGAAAAACTGTTTTTT
j_gene: TRBJ2-7; abundance: .; v_gene: TRBV28; d_gene: .; CDR3aa: CASSFFAGPTYEQYF; CDR3nt: TGTGCCAGCAGTTTTTTTGCGGGACCCACCTACGAGCAGTACTTC
j_gene: TRBJ2-3; abundance: .; v_gene: TRBV6-1; d_gene: .; CDR3aa: CASSEAGLAGDTQYF; CDR3nt: TGTGCCAGCAGTGAAGCTGGTCTAGCCGGCGATACGCAGTATTTT
j_gene: TRBJ2-4; abundance: .; v_gene: TRBV7-7; d_gene: TRBD1; CDR3aa: CASSSGTVSFDNIQYF; CDR3nt: TGTGCTAGCAGCTCCGGGACAGTCTCCTTTGATAACATTCAGTACTTC
j_gene: TRBJ2-7; abundance: .; v_gene: TRBV6-1; d_gene: .; CDR3aa: CASSPRGDVPYEQYF; CDR3nt: TGTGCCAGCAGTCCTCGCGGAGACGTCCCCTACGAGCAGTACTTC
j_gene: TRBJ1-1; abundance: .; v_gene: TRBV5-1; d_gene: .; CDR3aa: CASSYGNTEAFF; CDR3nt: TGCGCCAGCAGCTACGGGAACACTGAAGCTTTCTTT
j_gene: TRBJ1-3; abundance: .; v_gene: TRBV29-1; d_gene: .; CDR3aa: CSALPRGPGNTIYF; CDR3nt: TGCAGCGCCTTACCCAGGGGACCTGGAAACACCATATATTTT
j_gene: TRBJ2-7; abundance: .; v_gene: TRBV4-1; d_gene: TRBD2; CDR3aa: CASSPQTSGSTYEQYF; CDR3nt: TGCGCCAGCAGCCCTCAGACTAGCGGGAGCACCTACGAGCAGTACTTC
j_gene: TRBJ2-5; abundance: .; v_gene: TRBV2; d_gene: .; CDR3aa: CASSDQQFQETQYF; CDR3nt: TGTGCCAGCAGTGACCAGCAGTTCCAAGAGACCCAGTACTTC
j_gene: TRBJ2-1; abundance: .; v_gene: TRBV15; d_gene: TRBD2; CDR3aa: CATRATGGGFF; CDR3nt: TGTGCCACCAGGGCGACCGGGGGGGGGTTCTTC
j_gene: TRBJ2-1; abundance: .; v_gene: TRBV6-6; d_gene: TRBD2; CDR3aa: CASTLSGGIIYNEQFF; CDR3nt: TGTGCCAGCACCCTTAGCGGGGGGATCATCTACAATGAGCAGTTCTTC
j_gene: TRBJ1-1; abundance: .; v_gene: TRBV4-3; d_gene: .; CDR3aa: CASSQEWEGTEAFF; CDR3nt: TGCGCCAGCAGCCAAGAATGGGAAGGGACTGAAGCTTTCTTT
j_gene: TRBJ2-7; abundance: .; v_gene: TRBV7-8; d_gene: .; CDR3aa: CASSPGEGYEQYF; CDR3nt: TGTGCCAGCAGCCCAGGGGAGGGCTACGAGCAGTACTTC
j_gene: TRBJ2-1; abundance: .; v_gene: TRBV7-2; d_gene: TRBD1; CDR3aa: CASSLGQGGNEQFF; CDR3nt: TGTGCCAGCAGCTTAGGACAGGGGGGCAATGAGCAGTTCTTC
j_gene: TRBJ1-2; abundance: .; v_gene: TRBV5-1; d_gene: .; CDR3aa: CASSNPTEIYGYTF; CDR3nt: TGCGCCAGCAGCAACCCGACAGAGATCTATGGCTACACCTTC
j_gene: TRBJ1-3; abundance: .; v_gene: TRBV28; d_gene: .; CDR3aa: CASSSLRGPSGNTIYF; CDR3nt: TGTGCCAGCAGTTCCCTCAGGGGCCCATCCGGAAACACCATATATTTT
j_gene: TRBJ1-4; abundance: once; v_gene: TRBV7-9; d_gene: TRBD1; CDR3aa: CASRRGNEKLFF; CDR3nt: TGTGCCAGCCGCAGGGGGAATGAAAAACTGTTTTTT
j_gene: TRBJ1-5; abundance: .; v_gene: TRBV6-1; d_gene: .; CDR3aa: CASTRRGGSNQPQHF; CDR3nt: TGTGCCAGCACCCGAAGGGGGGGAAGCAATCAGCCCCAGCATTTT
j_gene: TRBJ2-3; abundance: .; v_gene: TRBV4-1; d_gene: .; CDR3aa: CASSQDTQGRKRGTQYF; CDR3nt: TGCGCCAGCAGCCAAGATACCCAGGGGAGGAAGAGGGGTACGCAGTATTTT
j_gene: TRBJ2-7; abundance: .; v_gene: TRBV2; d_gene: .; CDR3aa: CASRQDALELHF; CDR3nt: TGTGCCAGCAGACAGGATGCCTTGGAGCTCCACTTC
j_gene: TRBJ2-2; abundance: .; v_gene: TRBV10-3; d_gene: .; CDR3aa: CAIKGVGRNRDSNTGELFF; CDR3nt: TGTGCCATCAAAGGCGTTGGGAGGAACAGGGATTCGAACACCGGGGAGCTGTTTTTT
j_gene: TRBJ1-3; abundance: once; v_gene: TRBV25-1; d_gene: .; CDR3aa: CASSEYGAGNTIYF; CDR3nt: TGTGCCAGCAGTGAATATGGGGCTGGAAACACCATATATTTT
j_gene: TRBJ2-1; abundance: .; v_gene: TRBV30; d_gene: .; CDR3aa: CAWDRSSYNEQFF; CDR3nt: TGTGCCTGGGACCGCAGCTCCTACAATGAGCAGTTCTTC